This T cell receptor beta chain was found in a study of beta chain features in type 1 diabetes. Overall study: Healthy donors and patients showed comparable age, gender and cell yields. Study-level findings and limits: PCR might favor shorter templates, equally in patients and controls. Compared to healthy donors, patients appeared to have naive, central memory and Treg TCRB repertoires that were more alike. People with Type 1 diabetes carried modestly yet significantly shorter TCRB CDR3s in all four CD4+ subsets.

Concerning this clone: Its specificity is unknown.

Trimming removed 6 bases at V and 2 bases at J, with 16 bases between. The CDR3 spans 15 residues. The germline CDR1 and CDR2 sequences are LNHDA and SQIVND (reference sequence). Reverse transcribing all isolated RNA meant expressed TCRB transcripts were sequenced. Generated by immunoSEQ multiplex PCR, the TCRdb table keeps only in-frame clones and is missing some. Seen here are 400,000 or so clones, 9.5% to 10% observed once, and the top ten hold around 0.66%. The sample comprised central memory CD4+ T cells from blood. The receptor was isolated from a man younger than 45 with type 1 diabetes. The rearrangement joins TRBV19 to TRBJ2-5, with D perhaps TRBD1 (5 bases). CDR3 protein: CASSPHSRTQETQYF. In DNA, the CDR3 is TGTGCCAGTAGCCCACATTCCAGGACACAAGAGACCCAGTACTTC.